This section outlines one T cell receptor (beta chain) sequence together with its context. Antigen: not known. The V gene's germline CDR1 is LNHDA and CDR2 SQIVND (reference sequence). The germline V and J ends were trimmed by 3 bases and 0 bases, with 9 bases remaining between them. The CDR3 has 15 residues. Ranging in age from about 6 to 95, the donors were healthy Caucasian individuals from Russia. The sample comes from a study of blood T cells in healthy people across ages. A second PCR, run for roughly 7 to 12 cycles, used a sample-barcoded 5' primer plus a J-beta primer mix. The yield of each sample was at least 3 million CDR3-containing paired-end reads. TCRdb redid the calling of the 5' RACE reads with MiXCR, one entry per CDR3 protein. Here the sample spans about 1,800,000 distinct CDR3 sequences, approximately 30% being singletons. General study findings and limits: Relative to aged donors, long-lived donors carried more naive CD4+ cells and displayed higher diversity. Leaving the PBMCs unsorted stopped any conclusive comparison of naive versus antigen-experienced cells.

The sequence derives from a woman aged 25 to 39 in good health. The sample consisted of blood. The rearrangement uses TRBV19 and TRBJ2-1; D is possibly TRBD1 (5 bases). Here the CDR3 DNA reads TGTGCCAGTAGTATCAGGGCGAGCTCCTACAATGAGCAGTTCTTC. This sequence encodes CASSIRASSYNEQFF.